This TCR beta chain was documented in a study of monozygotic twins with inflammatory bowel disease. General study results and limits: TCRbeta diversity (inverse Simpson) was lower in IBD patients than in healthy co-twins. Added variability in patient repertoires may stem from differing immunosuppressive treatments.

Per-sample cDNA came from eight separate reactions. The template-switching step introduced UMIs that carried a 6-nucleotide sample barcode. Reanalyzing the 5' RACE reads, TCRdb keeps one entry per CDR3 protein, without DNA. The listing contains a few hundred thousand distinct CDR3 sequences. This CDR3 has 15 residues. CDR1 and CDR2 (germline): DFQATT, SNEGSKA (reference sequence). Note on this clonotype: Its antigen is still unknown.

V and J are TRBV20-1 and TRBJ2-3. The material sequenced was blood. This TCR came from a human donor with ulcerative colitis or Crohn's disease, or a healthy co-twin of an affected twin (not recorded which). CDR3 region: CSASWVSDGRLSWYF.